Presented here are 9 T cell receptor beta chains from one specimen sequenced in a study of Tregs in tolerant kidney transplant recipients. Mixed chimerism was transient after nonmyeloablative marrow transplants from related graft donors. Sequenced by immunoSEQ multiplex PCR; TCRdb stores in-frame clones only, minus some. The sample has some 47,000 clones, 89% seen once. This specimen was CD8+ T cells from blood (PBMCs), taken 12 months after the transplant. The source of these receptors is a human patient who received a combined kidney and bone marrow transplant. Some T cells may have originated in the graft donor.

This chain uses TRBV9 with TRBJ2-3; TRBD2 might be the D (5 bases). Trimming cost V 7 bases and J 0 bases, with 15 bases left between them. This CDR3 region has 15 residues. Germline lookup yields CDR1 SGDLS and CDR2 YYNGEE. The CDR3 spells CASRRTWTSTDTQYF. The CDR3 coding sequence is TGTGCCAGCCGAAGAACCTGGACTAGCACAGATACGCAGTATTTT.

This clone was recorded only once. The chain uses TRBV7-9 and TRBJ2-7, with D maybe TRBD1 (7 bases). The ends were cut back, 5 bases at V and 3 bases at J, with 14 bases in the middle. Germline V gives CDR1 SEHNR, CDR2 FQNEAQ (reference sequence). The CDR3 runs to 14 residues. The CDR3 is CASSKTGRNYEQYF. CDR3 in DNA: TGTGCCAGCAGCAAGACAGGGAGGAACTACGAGCAGTACTTC.

This clone was found a few times. J is TRBJ1-1 and V is TRBV11-2; D remains ambiguous. This CDR3 region has 14 residues. With 0 bases removed from V and 1 base from J, the gap between germline ends came to 6 bases. From germline, CDR1 is SGHAT and CDR2 FQNNGV. This chain's CDR3 is CASSLESWNTEAFF. The CDR3 bases are TGTGCCAGCAGCTTAGAATCGTGGAACACTGAAGCTTTCTTT.

This chain connects TRBV2 to TRBJ2-1, with 12 nucleotides matching TRBD2. The germline V gene encodes CDR1 SNHLY and CDR2 FYNNEI. V lost 6 bases and J lost 3; bases outside the gene matches: 6. CDR3 length equals 16 residues. The CDR3 protein is CASRDPGLAGYNEQFF. DNA of the CDR3: TGTGCCAGCAGAGACCCGGGACTAGCGGGCTACAATGAGCAGTTCTTC.

The V and J genes are TRBV27 and TRBJ2-7, with 7 bases aligning to TRBD2. Looked up from germline, CDR1 is MNHEY and CDR2 is SMNVEV (reference sequence). There are 16 residues in the CDR3. J lost 2 bases, V lost 1 base, and 8 bases had no gene match. DNA of the CDR3: TGTGCCAGCAGTTTATTTTTCCTGGGAGGGACCTACGAGCAGTACTTC. Translated, it gives CASSLFFLGGTYEQYF.

The chain combines TRBV27 with TRBJ2-7, with D possibly TRBD1 on 6 matching bases. Trimming took 5 bases from V and 3 from J, leaving 11 bases between them. The CDR3 is 13 residues long. The germline CDR1 and CDR2 sequences are MNHEY and SMNVEV (reference sequence). The CDR3 DNA is TGTGCCAGCAGTCATGGACAGAGCTACGAGCAGTACTTC. It specifies CASSHGQSYEQYF.

V is TRBV28 and J is TRBJ2-2; 7 positions agree with TRBD1. The CDR3 totals 13 residues. CDR1 is MDHEN and CDR2 is SYDVKM in the germline V gene. The V segment lost 3 bases and the J segment 7 bases; nucleotides outside the gene matches: 2. The CDR3 loop reads CASSLTGFGELFF. The CDR3 DNA is TGTGCCAGCAGTTTGACAGGGTTCGGGGAGCTGTTTTTT.

The J gene is TRBJ2-7, the V gene TRBV4-1; TRBD1 matches at 8 bases. The CDR3 runs to 15 residues. V was clipped by 4 bases and J by 3 bases; unmatched bases: 8. Germline lookup yields CDR1 MGHRA and CDR2 YSYEKL. The CDR3 loop is CASSPWTGRNYEQYF. The CDR3 DNA is TGCGCCAGCAGCCCCTGGACAGGGAGAAACTACGAGCAGTACTTC.

The rearrangement joins TRBV2 to TRBJ2-1; 7 nucleotides line up with TRBD1. Germline CDR1 SNHLY, CDR2 FYNNEI. CDR3 length: 17 amino acids. The V segment lost 3 bases and the J segment 1 base; nucleotides outside the gene matches: 9. The CDR3 DNA follows: TGTGCCAGCAGTGATTTTGAGTCAGGGGGATCCTACAATGAGCAGTTCTTC. This encodes CASSDFESGGSYNEQFF.